These 20 T cell receptor beta chains share one sample of origin, sequenced in a study of blood T cell repertoires in COVID-19. Sequencing was performed with immunoSEQ multiplex PCR; in TCRdb, only in-frame clones are kept and a portion is missing. The sample contains some 670,000 clones, just under 90% of which appear only once. Sequencing was performed on peripheral blood. Source of these receptors: a woman aged 18-29 years with acute or convalescent COVID-19.

The chain is built from TRBV18 and TRBJ1-3, with TRBD1 as a possible D gene (6 bases). This CDR3 has 17 amino acids. Germline loops: CDR1 KGHSH, CDR2 LQKENI. Trimming removed 6 bases at V and 0 bases at J, with 18 bases between. DNA for the CDR3: TGTGCCAGCTCGACAGGTCAACTGCCGAGCTCTGGAAACACCATATATTTT. Translation gives CASSTGQLPSSGNTIYF.

The chain is built from TRBV12-3 or TRBV12-4 and TRBJ2-1; unclear D gene. This CDR3 contains 13 residues. Trimming stripped 3 bases from V and 3 bases from J, with 6 bases between. CDR3 coding DNA: TGTGCCAGCAGTTTCTACGTCTACAATGAGCAGTTCTTC. Protein sequence: CASSFYVYNEQFF.

The chain uses TRBV7-9 and TRBJ2-7, with D unclear. The CDR3 spans 13 residues. V gave up 5 bases and J gave up 2 bases, with 10 bases separating them. CDR1 and CDR2 from the germline V gene are SEHNR and FQNEAQ (reference sequence). CDR3 in amino acids: CASSPTSTYEQYF. CDR3 nucleotide sequence: TGTGCCAGCAGCCCAACAAGTACCTACGAGCAGTACTTC.

CDR3 nucleotides: TGTGCCAGCAGTTGGGACAGACTCGGATCCTACGAGCAGTACTTC. Its protein product is CASSWDRLGSYEQYF. The chain employs TRBV6-5 and TRBJ2-7; 7 nucleotides agree with TRBD1. Germline V gene lookup returns CDR1 MNHEY and CDR2 SVGAGI. Trimming cost V 4 bases and J 1 base; bases outside gene matches: 7. CDR3 length: 15 amino acids.

The CDR3 is CASSHGDSVSGNTIYF. CDR3 bases: TGCGCCAGCAGCCACGGAGACTCGGTCTCTGGAAACACCATATATTTT. J is TRBJ1-3 and V is TRBV4-3; D is ambiguous. Germline CDR1 is LGHNA and CDR2 is YSLEER. This CDR3 is 16 amino acids long. With 3 bases removed from V and 0 bases from J, the gap between germline ends came to 12 bases.

The CDR3 region has the DNA TGCAGCGCAACTAGCGGGGGGGTCAGCGAGCAGTACTTC. This gives the protein CSATSGGVSEQYF. The rearrangement links TRBV29-1 to TRBJ2-7; TRBD2 aligns across 13 bases. CDR1 and CDR2 from the germline V gene are SQVTM and ANQGSEA. This CDR3 spans 13 amino acids. The V gene end was trimmed by 7 bases and the J gene end by 6 bases; junction bases not matched to a gene: 6.

The chain employs TRBV28 and TRBJ2-7; a weak D match, TRBD1 (6 bases). Trimming cost V 4 bases and J 0 bases, with 13 bases left between them. The germline gives CDR1 MDHEN, CDR2 SYDVKM. The CDR3 has 15 amino acids. CDR3 region: CASSSTGSLSYEQYF. The CDR3 bases are TGTGCCAGCAGTTCTACAGGGTCCCTCTCCTACGAGCAGTACTTC.

This clone was seen just once. This CDR3 reads CASSIGTGVTEAFF. CDR3 DNA sequence: TGTGCCAGTAGTATTGGGACAGGGGTCACTGAAGCTTTCTTT. The chain joins TRBV19 to TRBJ1-1, with 10 bases matching TRBD1. The germline V gene encodes CDR1 LNHDA and CDR2 SQIVND (reference sequence). The CDR3 consists of 14 residues. The V segment lost 3 bases and the J segment 4 bases; nucleotides outside the gene matches: 2.

The chain combines TRBV3-1 (or the pseudogene TRBV3-2) with TRBJ2-7; a possible D gene is TRBD1 (6 bases). Trimming shortened V by 2 bases and J by 3 bases, and 17 bases separated the two germline ends. CDR1 and CDR2 (germline): LGHDT, YNNKEL (reference sequence). CDR3 length: 16 amino acids. The CDR3 loop is CASSQNYRVPHYEQYF. In DNA form, the CDR3 reads TGTGCCAGCAGCCAAAATTACAGGGTACCACACTACGAGCAGTACTTC.

The chain combines TRBV6-1 with TRBJ2-3; D might be TRBD1 (5 bases). V shed 1 base and J shed 6 bases, with 17 bases lying between them. The CDR3 totals 16 residues. Germline CDR1 and CDR2: MNHNS and SASEGT. The CDR3 coding sequence is TGTGCCAGCAGTGAAGGATTGAAGGGGCCGCGGGATACGCAGTATTTT. Translation gives CASSEGLKGPRDTQYF.

The CDR3 here is CASSQDPGRQNTGELFF. The CDR3 coding sequence is TGCGCCAGCAGCCAAGATCCAGGGAGGCAGAACACCGGGGAGCTGTTTTTT. The chain combines TRBV4-1 with TRBJ2-2; tentative D call: TRBD2 (6 bases). The germline CDR1 and CDR2 sequences are MGHRA and YSYEKL. Trimming shortened V by 0 bases and J by 1 base, and 12 bases separated the two germline ends. The CDR3 spans 17 residues.

This clone has more than one count but fewer than ten. The chain joins TRBV29-1 to TRBJ1-4; 8 positions match TRBD1. V shed 6 bases and J 5 bases; nucleotides not matched to a gene: 8. Germline lookup yields CDR1 SQVTM and CDR2 ANQGSEA. This CDR3 spans 14 amino acids. The CDR3 loop is CSVGKDRENEKLFF. DNA for the CDR3: TGCAGCGTGGGAAAGGACAGGGAGAATGAAAAACTGTTTTTT.

J is TRBJ1-2 and V is TRBV19; possibly TRBD1 for D (5 bases). Germline V CDR1 and CDR2: LNHDA, SQIVND (reference sequence). The CDR3 runs 12 residues. V was trimmed by 7 bases and J by 7 bases, leaving 13 bases between them. The CDR3, as DNA: TGTGCCAGTAAGGAGGGGATTTCTGGCTACACCTTC. Encoded protein: CASKEGISGYTF.

The chain recombines TRBV5-6 with TRBJ2-3, with D perhaps TRBD2 (6 bases). Germline V CDR1 and CDR2: SGHDT, YYEEEE. This CDR3 is built from 16 residues. V lost 0 bases and J 2 bases, leaving 13 bases between the germline ends. CDR3 DNA: TGTGCCAGCAGCTTGGAATACGGGGGAGCCACAGATACGCAGTATTTT. Its translation: CASSLEYGGATDTQYF.

This chain uses TRBV2 with TRBJ2-1, with D perhaps TRBD2 (5 bases). Trimming removed 4 bases from V and 7 bases from J, with 14 bases in between. The length of the CDR3 is 14 residues. CDR1 and CDR2 from the germline V gene are SNHLY and FYNNEI. In nucleotides, the CDR3 is TGTGCCAGCAGTGGGTCCGGGATTGTAAATGAGCAGTTCTTC. Translated: CASSGSGIVNEQFF.

This clone is a singleton in its sample. The chain employs TRBV9 and TRBJ1-2, with TRBD1 identical over 8 bases. Germline V gene sequence: CDR1 SGDLS, CDR2 YYNGEE. J lost 6 bases, V lost 4 bases, and 11 bases had no gene match. The CDR3 covers 15 residues. The CDR3 DNA sequence: TGTGCCAGCAGCTTCCGGGCCAGGGGGCAGGATGGCTACACCTTC. Protein: CASSFRARGQDGYTF.

V is TRBV6-5 and J is TRBJ2-1; TRBD2 agrees at 12 bases. Losses at the gene ends were 0 bases for V and 8 bases for J; bases not matched to a gene: 2. This CDR3 spans 15 amino acids. CDR1 and CDR2 from the germline V gene are MNHEY and SVGAGI. In DNA form, the CDR3 reads TGTGCCAGCAGTTACTCGACTAGCGGGGGACATGAGCAGTTCTTC. Translated, it gives CASSYSTSGGHEQFF.

V is TRBV28 and J is TRBJ2-1; the D gene is possibly TRBD2 (6 bases). This CDR3 spans 15 amino acids. Germline V gene data show CDR1 as MDHEN and CDR2 as SYDVKM. The V and J ends lost 3 bases and 5 bases respectively, with 14 bases between them. The CDR3 nucleotides are TGTGCCAGCAGTTTTTACGGGGGTCAGAACAATGAGCAGTTCTTC. The encoded protein is CASSFYGGQNNEQFF. The variable domain in full, with the rest retrieved from reference TRBV28 and TRBJ2-1, is DVKVTQSSRYLVKRTGEKVFLECVQDMDHENMFWYRQDPGLGLRLIYFSYDVKMKEKGDIPEGYSVSREKKERFSLILESASTNQTSMYLCASSFYGGQNNEQFFGPGTRLTVL.

This clone appeared a few times. J is TRBJ2-5 and V is TRBV28; 7 positions match TRBD1. Trimming at V came to 2 bases and at J to 5 bases, leaving 5 bases not matched to a gene. There are 14 residues in the CDR3. Germline lookup yields CDR1 MDHEN and CDR2 SYDVKM. CDR3 in DNA: TGTGCCAGCAGTTTAGACAGGGCTATGGAGACCCAGTACTTC. Protein product: CASSLDRAMETQYF.

The chain carries TRBV9 and TRBJ1-4; 9 positions match TRBD1. Germline loops: CDR1 SGDLS, CDR2 YYNGEE. The CDR3 is 15 amino acids. Unmatched junction bases numbered 7, after V lost 4 bases and J lost 6 bases. The chain's CDR3 is CASSISGTGYEKLFF. CDR3 DNA: TGTGCCAGCAGCATTTCCGGGACAGGGTATGAAAAACTGTTTTTT. Variable domain in full (rest from reference TRBV9 and TRBJ1-4): DSGVTQTPKHLITATGQRVTLRCSPRSGDLSVYWYQQSLDQGLQFLIQYYNGEERAKGNILERFSAQQFPDLHSELNLSSLELGDSALYFCASSISGTGYEKLFFGSGTQLSVL.